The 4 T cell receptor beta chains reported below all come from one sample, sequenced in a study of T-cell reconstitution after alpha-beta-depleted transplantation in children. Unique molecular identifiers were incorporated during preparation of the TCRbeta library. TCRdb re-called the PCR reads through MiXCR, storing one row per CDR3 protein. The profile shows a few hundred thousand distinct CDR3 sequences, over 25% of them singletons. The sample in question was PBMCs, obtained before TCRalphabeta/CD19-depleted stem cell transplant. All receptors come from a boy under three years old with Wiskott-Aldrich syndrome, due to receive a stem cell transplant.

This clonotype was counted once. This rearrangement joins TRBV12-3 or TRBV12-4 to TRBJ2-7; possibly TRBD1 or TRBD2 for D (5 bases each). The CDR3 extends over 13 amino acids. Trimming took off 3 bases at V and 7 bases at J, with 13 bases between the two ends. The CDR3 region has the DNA TGTGCCAGCAGTTTCCTCCCCGAGGGGGAGCAGTACTTC. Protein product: CASSFLPEGEQYF.

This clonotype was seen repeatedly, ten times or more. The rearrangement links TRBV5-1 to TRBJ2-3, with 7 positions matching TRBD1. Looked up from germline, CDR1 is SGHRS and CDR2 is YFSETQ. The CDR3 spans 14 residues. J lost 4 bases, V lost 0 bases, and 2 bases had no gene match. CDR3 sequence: CASSLDRGADTQYF. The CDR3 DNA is TGCGCCAGCAGCTTGGACAGGGGTGCAGATACGCAGTATTTT.

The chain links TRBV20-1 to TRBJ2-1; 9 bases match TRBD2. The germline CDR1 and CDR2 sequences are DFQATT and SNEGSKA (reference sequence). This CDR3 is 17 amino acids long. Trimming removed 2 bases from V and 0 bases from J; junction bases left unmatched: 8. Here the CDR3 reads CSARRLAAISSYNEQFF. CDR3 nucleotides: TGCAGTGCTAGACGACTAGCGGCAATTAGCTCCTACAATGAGCAGTTCTTC.

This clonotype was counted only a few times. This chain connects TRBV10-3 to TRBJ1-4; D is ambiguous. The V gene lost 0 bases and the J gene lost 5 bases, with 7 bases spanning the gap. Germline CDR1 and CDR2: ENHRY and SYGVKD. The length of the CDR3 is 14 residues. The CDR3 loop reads CAISESTTNEKLFF. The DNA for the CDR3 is TGTGCCATCAGTGAGTCCACGACAAATGAAAAACTGTTTTTT.